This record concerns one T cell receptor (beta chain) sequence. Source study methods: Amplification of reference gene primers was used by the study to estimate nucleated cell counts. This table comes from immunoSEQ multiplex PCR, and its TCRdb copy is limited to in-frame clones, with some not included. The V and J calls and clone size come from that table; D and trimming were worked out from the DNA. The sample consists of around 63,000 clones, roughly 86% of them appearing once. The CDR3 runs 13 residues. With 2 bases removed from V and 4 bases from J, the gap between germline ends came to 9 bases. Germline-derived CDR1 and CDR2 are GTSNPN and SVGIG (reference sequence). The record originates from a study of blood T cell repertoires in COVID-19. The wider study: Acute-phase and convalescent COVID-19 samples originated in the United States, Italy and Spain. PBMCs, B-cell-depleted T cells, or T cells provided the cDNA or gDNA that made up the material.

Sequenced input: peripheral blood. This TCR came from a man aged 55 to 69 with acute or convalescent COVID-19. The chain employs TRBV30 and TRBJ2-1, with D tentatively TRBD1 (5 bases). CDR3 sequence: CAWSSGPYNEQFF. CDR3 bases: TGTGCCTGGAGTTCAGGGCCGTACAATGAGCAGTTCTTC.